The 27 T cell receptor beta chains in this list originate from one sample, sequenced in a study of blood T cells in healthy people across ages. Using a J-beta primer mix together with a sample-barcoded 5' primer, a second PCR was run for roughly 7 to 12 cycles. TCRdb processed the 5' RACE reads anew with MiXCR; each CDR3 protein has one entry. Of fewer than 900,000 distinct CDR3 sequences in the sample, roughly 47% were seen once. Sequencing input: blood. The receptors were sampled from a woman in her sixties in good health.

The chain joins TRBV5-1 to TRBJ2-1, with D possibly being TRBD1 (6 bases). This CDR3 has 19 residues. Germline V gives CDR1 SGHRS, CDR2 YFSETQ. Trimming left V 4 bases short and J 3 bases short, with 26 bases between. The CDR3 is CASSQPTGSYFNFYNEQFF. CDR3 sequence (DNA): TGCGCCAGCAGCCAACCGACAGGTAGCTACTTTAATTTCTACAATGAGCAGTTCTTC.

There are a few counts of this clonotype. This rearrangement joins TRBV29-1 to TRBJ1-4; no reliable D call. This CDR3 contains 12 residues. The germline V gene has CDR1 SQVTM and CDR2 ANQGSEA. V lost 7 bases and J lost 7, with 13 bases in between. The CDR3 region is CSGMWTVEKLFF. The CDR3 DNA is TGCAGCGGGATGTGGACGGTTGAAAAACTGTTTTTT.

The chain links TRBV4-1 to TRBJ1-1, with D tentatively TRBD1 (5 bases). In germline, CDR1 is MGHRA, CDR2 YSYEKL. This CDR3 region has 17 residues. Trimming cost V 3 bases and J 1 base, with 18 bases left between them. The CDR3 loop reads CASSQRIGGGTNTEAFF. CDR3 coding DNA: TGCGCCAGCAGCCAGCGAATAGGAGGAGGGACGAACACTGAAGCTTTCTTT.

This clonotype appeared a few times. CDR3 coding DNA: TGTGCCAGCAGCCGAGGACGGATCTACGAGCAGTACTTC. It translates to CASSRGRIYEQYF. This sequence joins TRBV7-2 and TRBJ2-7, with no clear D. V lost 5 bases and J lost 3, with 11 bases in between. Per germline, CDR1 SGHTA and CDR2 FQGNSA. The CDR3 runs to 13 residues.

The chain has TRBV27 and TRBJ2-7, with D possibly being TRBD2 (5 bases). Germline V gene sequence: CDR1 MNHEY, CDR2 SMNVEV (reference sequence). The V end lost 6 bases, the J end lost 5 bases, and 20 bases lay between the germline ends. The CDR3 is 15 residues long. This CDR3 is CASRAWGSESDEQYF. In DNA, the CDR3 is TGTGCCAGCAGGGCTTGGGGTAGCGAGTCGGACGAGCAGTACTTC.

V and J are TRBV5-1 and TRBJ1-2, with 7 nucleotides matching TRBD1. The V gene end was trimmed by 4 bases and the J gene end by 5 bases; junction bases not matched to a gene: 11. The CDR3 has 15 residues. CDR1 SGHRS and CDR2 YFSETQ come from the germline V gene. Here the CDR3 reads CASSPSWDSLYGYTF. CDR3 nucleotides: TGCGCCAGCAGCCCAAGCTGGGACAGTTTATATGGCTACACCTTC. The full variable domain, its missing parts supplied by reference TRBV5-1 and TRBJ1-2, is KAGVTQTPRYLIKTRGQQVTLSCSPISGHRSVSWYQQTPGQGLQFLFEYFSETQRNKGNFPGRFSGRQFSNSRSEMNVSTLELGDSALYLCASSPSWDSLYGYTFGSGTRLTVV.

Here the CDR3 reads CASSYFGREGDTQYF. The CDR3 nucleotides read TGTGCCAGCAGTTACTTCGGCAGGGAGGGCGATACGCAGTATTTT. The chain links TRBV6-5 to TRBJ2-3; the match to TRBD2 covers 7 bases. The J segment lost 6 bases and the V segment lost 1 base, leaving 7 bases of the junction unmatched. Germline V gives CDR1 MNHEY, CDR2 SVGAGI. The CDR3 is made up of 15 amino acids.

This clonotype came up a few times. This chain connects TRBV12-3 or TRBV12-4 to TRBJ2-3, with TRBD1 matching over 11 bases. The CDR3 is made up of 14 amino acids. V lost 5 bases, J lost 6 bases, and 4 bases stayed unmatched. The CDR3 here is CASSGQGALDTQYF. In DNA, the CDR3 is TGTGCCAGCAGTGGACAGGGGGCGCTGGATACGCAGTATTTT.

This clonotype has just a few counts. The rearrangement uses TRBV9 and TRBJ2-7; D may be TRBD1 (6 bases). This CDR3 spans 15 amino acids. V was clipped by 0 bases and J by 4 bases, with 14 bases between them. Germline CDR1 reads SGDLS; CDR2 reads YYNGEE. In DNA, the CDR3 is TGTGCCAGCAGCGTAGGTCGGGACACGACGTACGAGCAGTACTTC. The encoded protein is CASSVGRDTTYEQYF.

The CDR3 reads CASSLRTGTAYTDTQYF. The CDR3 nucleotides read TGTGCCAGCAGTCTCCGGACCGGGACAGCCTACACAGATACGCAGTATTTT. The genes are TRBV25-1 and TRBJ2-3; 7 bases agree with TRBD1. The CDR3 spans 17 residues. Trimming removed 5 bases from V and 2 bases from J; junction bases left unmatched: 13. The germline gives CDR1 MGHDK, CDR2 SYGVNS.

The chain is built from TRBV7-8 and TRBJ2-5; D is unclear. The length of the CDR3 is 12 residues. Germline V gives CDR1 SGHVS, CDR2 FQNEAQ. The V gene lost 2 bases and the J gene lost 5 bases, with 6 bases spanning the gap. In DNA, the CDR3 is TGTGCCAGCAGCTTATTTATTGAGACCCAGTACTTC. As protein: CASSLFIETQYF. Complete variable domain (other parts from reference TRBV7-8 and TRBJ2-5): GAGVSQSPRYKVAKRGQDVALRCDPISGHVSLFWYQQALGQGPEFLTYFQNEAQLDKSGLPSDRFFAERPEGSVSTLKIQRTQQEDSAVYLCASSLFIETQYFGPGTRLLVL.

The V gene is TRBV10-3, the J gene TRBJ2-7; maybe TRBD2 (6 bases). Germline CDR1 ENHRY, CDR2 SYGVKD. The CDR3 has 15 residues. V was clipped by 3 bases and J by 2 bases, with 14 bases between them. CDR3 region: CAISDEGTDTYEQYF. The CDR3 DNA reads TGTGCCATCAGTGACGAGGGGACTGACACCTACGAGCAGTACTTC.

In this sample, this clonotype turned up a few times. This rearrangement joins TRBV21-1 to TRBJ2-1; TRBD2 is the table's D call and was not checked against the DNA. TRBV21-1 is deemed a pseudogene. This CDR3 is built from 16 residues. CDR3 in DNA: TGTGCCAGCAGCAAAGGAGGGCCGGGGGGACAAGACGAGCAGTTCTTC. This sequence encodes CASSKGGPGGQDEQFF.

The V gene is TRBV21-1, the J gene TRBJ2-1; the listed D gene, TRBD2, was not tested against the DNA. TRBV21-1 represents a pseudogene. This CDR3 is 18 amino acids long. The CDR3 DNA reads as TGTGCCAGCAGCAAAGCGCCCCTAGCGGGAGGGTCCTACAATGAGCAGTTCTTC. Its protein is CASSKAPLAGGSYNEQFF.

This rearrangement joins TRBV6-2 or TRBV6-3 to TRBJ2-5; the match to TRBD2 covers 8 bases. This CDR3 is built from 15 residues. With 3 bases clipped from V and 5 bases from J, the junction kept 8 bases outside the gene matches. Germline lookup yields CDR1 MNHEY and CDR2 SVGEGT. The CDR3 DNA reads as TGTGCCAGCAGTTATGGCGGGAGGATGGAGGAGACCCAGTACTTC. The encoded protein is CASSYGGRMEETQYF.

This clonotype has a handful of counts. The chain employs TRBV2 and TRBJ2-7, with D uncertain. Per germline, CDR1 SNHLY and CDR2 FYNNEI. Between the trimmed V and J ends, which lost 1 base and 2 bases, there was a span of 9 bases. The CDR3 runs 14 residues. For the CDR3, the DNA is TGTGCCAGCAGTGAAGTCGCCGAGACCTACGAGCAGTACTTC. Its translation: CASSEVAETYEQYF.

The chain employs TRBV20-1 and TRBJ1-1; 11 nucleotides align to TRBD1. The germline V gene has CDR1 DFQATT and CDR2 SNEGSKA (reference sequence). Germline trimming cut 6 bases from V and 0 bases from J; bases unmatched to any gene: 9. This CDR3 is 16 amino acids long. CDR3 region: CSAGGTGGSMNTEAFF. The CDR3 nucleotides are TGCAGTGCGGGAGGGACAGGGGGGAGTATGAACACTGAAGCTTTCTTT.

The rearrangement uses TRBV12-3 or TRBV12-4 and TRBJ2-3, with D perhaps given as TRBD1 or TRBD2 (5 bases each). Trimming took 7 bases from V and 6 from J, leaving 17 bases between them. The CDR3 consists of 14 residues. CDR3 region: CASKSWEGTDTQYF. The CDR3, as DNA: TGTGCCAGCAAATCTTGGGAAGGGACCGATACGCAGTATTTT.

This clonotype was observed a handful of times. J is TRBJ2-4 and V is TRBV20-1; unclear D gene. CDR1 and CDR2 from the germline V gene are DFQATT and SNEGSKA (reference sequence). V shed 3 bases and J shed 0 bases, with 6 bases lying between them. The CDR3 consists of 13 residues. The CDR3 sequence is CSARPIAKNIQYF. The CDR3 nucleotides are TGCAGTGCTAGGCCCATAGCCAAAAACATTCAGTACTTC.

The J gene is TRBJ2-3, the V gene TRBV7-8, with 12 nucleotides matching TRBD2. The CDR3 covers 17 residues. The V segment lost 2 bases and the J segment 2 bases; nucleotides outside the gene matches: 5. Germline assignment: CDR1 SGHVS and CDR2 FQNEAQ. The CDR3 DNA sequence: TGTGCCAGCAGCTTACCTGGACTAGCGGGGAACACAGATACGCAGTATTTT. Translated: CASSLPGLAGNTDTQYF.

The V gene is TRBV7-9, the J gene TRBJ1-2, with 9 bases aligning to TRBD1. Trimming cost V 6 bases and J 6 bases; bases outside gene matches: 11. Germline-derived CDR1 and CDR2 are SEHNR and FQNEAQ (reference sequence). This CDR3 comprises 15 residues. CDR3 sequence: CASSTPRDRENGYTF. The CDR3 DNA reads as TGTGCCAGCAGTACGCCCCGGGACAGGGAAAATGGCTACACCTTC.

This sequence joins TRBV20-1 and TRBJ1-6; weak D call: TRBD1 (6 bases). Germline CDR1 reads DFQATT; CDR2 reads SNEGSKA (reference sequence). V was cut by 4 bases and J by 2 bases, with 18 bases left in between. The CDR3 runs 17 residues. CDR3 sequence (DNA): TGCAGTGCTAATATATTACAGGGTAGCACCTATAATTCACCCCTCCACTTT. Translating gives CSANILQGSTYNSPLHF.

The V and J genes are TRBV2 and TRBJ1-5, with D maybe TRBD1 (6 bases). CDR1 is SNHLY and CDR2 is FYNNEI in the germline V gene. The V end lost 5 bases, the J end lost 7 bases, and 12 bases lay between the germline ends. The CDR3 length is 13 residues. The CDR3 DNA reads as TGTGCCAGCAGTACCGGACAGTTCCAGCCCCAGCATTTT. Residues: CASSTGQFQPQHF.

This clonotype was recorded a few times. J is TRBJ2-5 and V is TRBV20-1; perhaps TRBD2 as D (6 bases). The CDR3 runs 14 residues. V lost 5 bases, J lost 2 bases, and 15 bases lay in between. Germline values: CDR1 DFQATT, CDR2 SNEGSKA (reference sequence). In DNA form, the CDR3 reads TGCAGTGCTTCTCCGGGGGAGCTACAAGAGACCCAGTACTTC. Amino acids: CSASPGELQETQYF.

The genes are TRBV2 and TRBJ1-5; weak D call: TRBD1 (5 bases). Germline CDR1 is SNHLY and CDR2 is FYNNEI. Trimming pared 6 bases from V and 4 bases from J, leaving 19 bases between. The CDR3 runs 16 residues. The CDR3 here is CASRFGGAGNNQPQHF. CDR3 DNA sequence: TGTGCCAGCAGGTTCGGAGGGGCAGGAAATAATCAGCCCCAGCATTTT.

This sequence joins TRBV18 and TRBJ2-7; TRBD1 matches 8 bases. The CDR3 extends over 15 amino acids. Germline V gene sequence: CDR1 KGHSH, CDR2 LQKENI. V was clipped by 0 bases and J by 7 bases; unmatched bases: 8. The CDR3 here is CASSPPQGAMKEQYF. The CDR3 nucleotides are TGTGCCAGCTCACCACCGCAGGGGGCAATGAAGGAGCAGTACTTC. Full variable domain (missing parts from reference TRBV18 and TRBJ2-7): NAGVMQNPRHLVRRRGQEARLRCSPMKGHSHVYWYRQLPEEGLKFMVYLQKENIIDESGMPKERFSAEFPKEGPSILRIQQVVRGDSAAYFCASSPPQGAMKEQYFGPGTRLTVT.

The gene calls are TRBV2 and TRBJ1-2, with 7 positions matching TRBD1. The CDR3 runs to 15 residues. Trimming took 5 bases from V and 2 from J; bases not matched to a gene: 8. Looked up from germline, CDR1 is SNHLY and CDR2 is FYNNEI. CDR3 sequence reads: CASSLWTGGNYGYTF. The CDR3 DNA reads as TGTGCCAGCAGTCTGTGGACAGGCGGAAACTATGGCTACACCTTC.